This T cell receptor (beta chain) originates from a study of blood T cell repertoires in COVID-19. Study-level information: T cells, B-cell-depleted T cells, or PBMCs provided the cDNA or gDNA that served as material.

As processed by the authors: Amplification of reference gene primers was used by the study to estimate nucleated cell counts. Profiled with immunoSEQ multiplex PCR; TCRdb holds only in-frame clones, not every one. V and J calls and clone size are those listed in that table; D and trimming were worked out from the DNA. This table holds some 120,000 clones, 75% to 95% found once. The sequenced sample consisted of peripheral blood. The clonotype originates from a human donor with active COVID-19. The donor label of this sample is uncertain.

In nucleotides, the CDR3 is TGTGCCAGCAGCTTGGGTCCAGGCTATGGCTACACCTTC. It translates to CASSLGPGYGYTF. The J gene is TRBJ1-2, the V gene TRBV5-5; unclear D gene. V lost 0 bases and J 4 bases, leaving 7 bases between the germline ends. The germline gives CDR1 SGHKS, CDR2 YYEKEE (reference sequence). There are 13 residues in the CDR3.